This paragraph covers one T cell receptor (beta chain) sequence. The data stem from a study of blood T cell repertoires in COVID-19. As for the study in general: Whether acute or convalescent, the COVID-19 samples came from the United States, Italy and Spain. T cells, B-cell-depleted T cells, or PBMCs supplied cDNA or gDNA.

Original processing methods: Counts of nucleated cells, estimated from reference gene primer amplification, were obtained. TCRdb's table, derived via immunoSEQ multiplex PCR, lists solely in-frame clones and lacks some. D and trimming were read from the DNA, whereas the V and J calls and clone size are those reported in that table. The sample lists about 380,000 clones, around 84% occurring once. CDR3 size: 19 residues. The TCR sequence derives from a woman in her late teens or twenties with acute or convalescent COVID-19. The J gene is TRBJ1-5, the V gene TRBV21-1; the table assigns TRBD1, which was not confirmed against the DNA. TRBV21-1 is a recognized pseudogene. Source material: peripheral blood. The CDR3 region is CASSNGRTGTIARGQPQHF. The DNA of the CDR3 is TGTGCCAGCAGCAACGGGAGGACAGGGACAATAGCAAGGGGTCAGCCCCAGCATTTT.